This T cell receptor (beta chain) was recorded in a study of CXCR3-negative and CXCR3-positive naive CD8 T cells. Study observations and caveats: The study found that naive CXCR3-negative and CXCR3-positive cells shared TRBV-TRBJ usage, while memory cells differed. The study found comparably high diversity in both naive subsets and much lower diversity in memory CD8+ cells. The TRB CDR3s that CXCR3-positive naive cells carried were more hydrophobic than those of CXCR3-negative naive cells.

Comment on this clonotype: What it binds is not known.

The CDR3 runs to 11 residues. Germline V lookup: CDR1 SQVTM, CDR2 ANQGSEA. Libraries of TRB cDNA were made by 5' RACE and carried UMIs. From its re-call of the 5' RACE reads, TCRdb lists each CDR3 protein once, without DNA. This repertoire comprises roughly 110,000 distinct CDR3 sequences; its ten largest clones make up 0.3% to 0.45%. The chain carries TRBV29-1 and TRBJ1-1; with no DNA, the TCRdb D assignment of TRBD1 cannot be verified. Sequenced material: naive CXCR3+ CD8+ T cells from blood. Subset meaning: CD45RO-CCR7+CD27+CD95- naive CD8+ T cells expressing CXCR3 (TNR3+). The TCR was taken from a human donor in good health. Some clones in this sample may be carry-over from other donors' samples. The CDR3 region is CSVEPGREAFF.